This record covers a single TCR beta chain. Clones were read by immunoSEQ multiplex PCR, and TCRdb kept only the in-frame ones, dropping some. The table records around 250,000 clones, around 86% of them present only once. V shed 1 base and J shed 2 bases, with 5 bases lying between them. CDR1 is SGDLS, CDR2 YYNGEE, per germline. The CDR3 sequence is 13 residues long. This sample is drawn from a study of blood T cell repertoires in COVID-19. The origin of this receptor is a woman aged 60-75 years who had recovered from COVID-19. Sequencing was performed on peripheral blood. V is TRBV9 and J is TRBJ2-3; no clear D gene. CDR3 loop: CASSVTTTDTQYF. The DNA of the CDR3 is TGTGCCAGCAGCGTAACTACCACAGATACGCAGTATTTT.